This T cell receptor beta chain was identified during a study of response to subunit inactivated influenza vaccine. Study outcomes and limitations: The study's authors posited that every seasonal influenza vaccination enlists few new T cells.

The V gene end was trimmed by 6 bases and the J gene end by 3 bases; junction bases not matched to a gene: 11. Germline CDR1 is MNHEY and CDR2 is SVGEGT. The length of the CDR3 is 15 residues. This clonotype was recorded many times. Its antigen is still unknown. One entry per CDR3 protein results from TCRdb running MiXCR on the RT-PCR reads. The data show hundreds of thousands of distinct CDR3 sequences, about 15% seen once. V is TRBV6-2 or TRBV6-3 and J is TRBJ2-7, with 7 bases identical to TRBD1. The sequence was collected from a man in his fifties who received an inactivated influenza vaccine. Sequencing used PBMCs from blood, obtained approximately 15 days before vaccination. The CDR3 nucleotides are TGTGCCAGCAGCCAATACCGGGACAGAGTCTACGAGCAGTACTTC. Translated: CASSQYRDRVYEQYF.